These 19 T cell receptor beta chains were all obtained from the same sample, sequenced in a study of identical twins. TCRdb re-called the 5' RACE reads through MiXCR, storing one row per CDR3 protein. The data hold 1.5 million or so distinct CDR3 sequences, with under 35% observed a single time. Sequencing used cord blood. The receptors shown here come from a newborn girl in good health.

This clonotype was observed a handful of times. The chain couples TRBV5-6 to TRBJ2-5; D is possibly TRBD1 (6 bases). This CDR3 contains 16 residues. CDR1 SGHDT and CDR2 YYEEEE come from the germline V gene. Trimming stripped 1 base from V and 4 bases from J, with 17 bases between. The CDR3 DNA reads as TGTGCCAGCAGCTTGAGGCAGGGGAGAATAAGAGAGACCCAGTACTTC. Residues: CASSLRQGRIRETQYF.

This clonotype was detected only once. V is TRBV2 and J is TRBJ1-4; TRBD1 agrees at 7 bases. With V trimmed by 8 bases and J by 8 bases, 20 bases remained unmatched. Germline V gene lookup returns CDR1 SNHLY and CDR2 FYNNEI. The length of the CDR3 is 17 residues. The CDR3 loop reads CASLTMSGTGEGEKLFF. The DNA for the CDR3 is TGTGCCAGCCTTACGATGTCGGGTACAGGGGAGGGAGAAAAACTGTTTTTT.

V is TRBV20-1 and J is TRBJ2-1; D may be TRBD1 (6 bases). V dropped 6 bases and J dropped 0 bases, with 12 bases sitting between them. Germline V gives CDR1 DFQATT, CDR2 SNEGSKA (reference sequence). The CDR3 runs to 14 residues. This CDR3 reads CSAAVGASYNEQFF. The CDR3 DNA reads as TGCAGTGCCGCTGTGGGGGCCTCCTACAATGAGCAGTTCTTC.

The V gene is TRBV20-1, the J gene TRBJ2-7, with 7 bases lining up with TRBD2. V lost 5 bases to trimming and J lost 7 bases; unmatched junction nucleotides: 11. Germline V gene lookup returns CDR1 DFQATT and CDR2 SNEGSKA (reference sequence). The CDR3 spans 13 residues. The CDR3 DNA reads as TGCAGTGCTCGAATCGTTCTCGGGGGGGAGCAGTACTTC. Translating gives CSARIVLGGEQYF.

This clonotype was counted at least ten times. V and J are TRBV10-3 and TRBJ2-1; 11 bases line up with TRBD1. Germline lookup yields CDR1 ENHRY and CDR2 SYGVKD. Losses at the gene ends were 7 bases for V and 3 bases for J; bases not matched to a gene: 5. This CDR3 region has 15 residues. The CDR3 reads CAITKGTGGYNEQFF. The DNA for the CDR3 is TGTGCCATCACCAAAGGGACAGGGGGCTACAATGAGCAGTTCTTC.

J is TRBJ2-3 and V is TRBV20-1, with D perhaps TRBD1 or TRBD2 (7 bases each). Germline assignment: CDR1 DFQATT and CDR2 SNEGSKA (reference sequence). CDR3 size: 14 residues. Trimming cost V 3 bases and J 2 bases, with 12 bases left between them. The CDR3 sequence is CSARAGGDTDTQYF. The DNA for the CDR3 is TGCAGTGCTAGGGCAGGGGGGGACACAGATACGCAGTATTTT.

This clonotype was detected a few times. The chain employs TRBV29-1 and TRBJ2-3; D uncertain. With 5 bases removed from V and 0 bases from J, the gap between germline ends came to 12 bases. The V gene's germline CDR1 is SQVTM and CDR2 ANQGSEA. The CDR3 has 14 amino acids. The DNA for the CDR3 is TGCAGCGTTCACGGATCGTCTAGCACAGATACGCAGTATTTT. As protein: CSVHGSSSTDTQYF.

The J gene is TRBJ2-6, the V gene TRBV6-2 or TRBV6-3; 7 nucleotides line up with TRBD1. Per germline, CDR1 MNHEY and CDR2 SVGEGT. The CDR3 sequence is 18 residues long. J lost 0 bases, V lost 6 bases, and 11 bases had no gene match. CDR3 sequence (DNA): TGTGCCAGCAGGGATTACACAGGGGTACCCTCTGGGGCCAACGTCCTGACTTTC. Its translation: CASRDYTGVPSGANVLTF.

V usage is TRBV7-9 and J usage is TRBJ1-4, with no clear D. The CDR3 runs 12 residues. Trimming removed 8 bases from V and 8 bases from J, with 12 bases in between. The germline V gene encodes CDR1 SEHNR and CDR2 FQNEAQ (reference sequence). CDR3 protein: CASGPGREKLFF. The CDR3 DNA follows: TGTGCCAGCGGCCCAGGTCGGGAAAAACTGTTTTTT.

The chain uses TRBV11-2 and TRBJ2-7; 11 bases align to TRBD2. Germline CDR1 SGHAT, CDR2 FQNNGV. Trimming cost V 5 bases and J 0 bases; bases outside gene matches: 6. The CDR3 runs to 16 residues. The CDR3 nucleotides read TGTGCCAGCAGCCTCCGACTAGCGGGGAACTCCTACGAGCAGTACTTC. Its protein product is CASSLRLAGNSYEQYF.

The J gene is TRBJ1-5, the V gene TRBV27; 7 positions match TRBD1. Germline loops: CDR1 MNHEY, CDR2 SMNVEV (reference sequence). CDR3 length equals 15 residues. V was clipped by 6 bases and J by 0 bases; unmatched bases: 5. The CDR3 DNA sequence: TGTGCCAGCAGGGTGGGACAGACTAGCAATCAGCCCCAGCATTTT. Translated, it gives CASRVGQTSNQPQHF.

This clonotype was counted a few times. This rearrangement joins TRBV7-2 to TRBJ2-7; a weak D match, TRBD2 (5 bases). Germline V gene sequence: CDR1 SGHTA, CDR2 FQGNSA. The CDR3 spans 14 residues. Between the trimmed V and J ends, which lost 2 bases and 6 bases, there was a span of 14 bases. CDR3 amino acids: CASSLYGVGREQYF. Here the CDR3 DNA reads TGTGCCAGCAGCTTATACGGGGTCGGGCGCGAGCAGTACTTC.

The chain joins TRBV27 to TRBJ2-1, with 13 bases that match TRBD2. The J call may be incorrect, as the DNA end agrees better with TRBJ2-7. The CDR3 covers 18 residues. Looked up from germline, CDR1 is MNHEY and CDR2 is SMNVEV (reference sequence). CDR3 residues: CASSLSRLAGGFYNEQYF. CDR3 bases: TGTGCCAGCAGTTTATCTCGACTAGCGGGAGGTTTCTACAATGAGCAGTACTTC.

V is TRBV28 and J is TRBJ1-1; D possibly corresponds to TRBD1 (5 bases). Germline lookup yields CDR1 MDHEN and CDR2 SYDVKM. The CDR3 is 15 amino acids. V was clipped by 3 bases and J by 6 bases, with 17 bases between them. The CDR3 DNA is TGTGCCAGCAGTTTCCTGGGGCTCATAGAGGCTGAAGCTTTCTTT. It yields the protein CASSFLGLIEAEAFF.

The rearrangement joins TRBV6-2 or TRBV6-3 to TRBJ2-5; 9 bases match TRBD2. The J segment lost 3 bases and the V segment lost 4 bases, leaving 6 bases of the junction unmatched. The CDR3 totals 15 residues. Germline V gene lookup returns CDR1 MNHEY and CDR2 SVGEGT. The CDR3 here is CASSWPTSGKETQYF. The CDR3, as DNA: TGTGCCAGCAGTTGGCCGACTAGCGGAAAAGAGACCCAGTACTTC.

This clonotype was recorded a few times. This chain joins TRBV29-1 and TRBJ1-4, with 10 bases lining up with TRBD1. CDR3 size: 15 residues. V shed 6 bases and J 0 bases; nucleotides not matched to a gene: 4. The germline V gene has CDR1 SQVTM and CDR2 ANQGSEA. This CDR3 reads CSVRQGATTNEKLFF. The CDR3 DNA reads TGCAGCGTGCGACAGGGGGCAACAACTAATGAAAAACTGTTTTTT.

In its sample, this clonotype was seen many times. The rearrangement uses TRBV6-5 and TRBJ2-5; no firm D call. This CDR3 is built from 13 residues. V was shortened by 2 bases and J by 0 bases, with 4 bases between the two germline ends. Germline assignment: CDR1 MNHEY and CDR2 SVGAGI. CDR3 nucleotide sequence: TGTGCCAGCAGTTACAGTCACCAAGAGACCCAGTACTTC. Protein product: CASSYSHQETQYF.

This clonotype was seen a few times. V gene TRBV4-2 combines with J gene TRBJ2-2, with D possibly called TRBD1 or TRBD2 (5 bases each). The CDR3 totals 15 residues. Trimming pared 7 bases from V and 0 bases from J, leaving 12 bases between. Germline assignment: CDR1 LGHNA and CDR2 YNFKEQ. The CDR3 nucleotides are TGTGCCAGCACCCCCGGGACCACGAACACCGGGGAGCTGTTTTTT. Its translation is CASTPGTTNTGELFF.

This chain connects TRBV5-5 to TRBJ1-1; a possible D gene is TRBD1 (6 bases). Trimming stripped 4 bases from V and 10 bases from J, with 14 bases between. The CDR3 is 12 residues long. Germline CDR1 and CDR2: SGHKS and YYEKEE (reference sequence). CDR3 sequence: CASSIGTPTAFF. The CDR3 DNA reads TGTGCCAGCAGCATCGGGACACCCACAGCTTTCTTT.